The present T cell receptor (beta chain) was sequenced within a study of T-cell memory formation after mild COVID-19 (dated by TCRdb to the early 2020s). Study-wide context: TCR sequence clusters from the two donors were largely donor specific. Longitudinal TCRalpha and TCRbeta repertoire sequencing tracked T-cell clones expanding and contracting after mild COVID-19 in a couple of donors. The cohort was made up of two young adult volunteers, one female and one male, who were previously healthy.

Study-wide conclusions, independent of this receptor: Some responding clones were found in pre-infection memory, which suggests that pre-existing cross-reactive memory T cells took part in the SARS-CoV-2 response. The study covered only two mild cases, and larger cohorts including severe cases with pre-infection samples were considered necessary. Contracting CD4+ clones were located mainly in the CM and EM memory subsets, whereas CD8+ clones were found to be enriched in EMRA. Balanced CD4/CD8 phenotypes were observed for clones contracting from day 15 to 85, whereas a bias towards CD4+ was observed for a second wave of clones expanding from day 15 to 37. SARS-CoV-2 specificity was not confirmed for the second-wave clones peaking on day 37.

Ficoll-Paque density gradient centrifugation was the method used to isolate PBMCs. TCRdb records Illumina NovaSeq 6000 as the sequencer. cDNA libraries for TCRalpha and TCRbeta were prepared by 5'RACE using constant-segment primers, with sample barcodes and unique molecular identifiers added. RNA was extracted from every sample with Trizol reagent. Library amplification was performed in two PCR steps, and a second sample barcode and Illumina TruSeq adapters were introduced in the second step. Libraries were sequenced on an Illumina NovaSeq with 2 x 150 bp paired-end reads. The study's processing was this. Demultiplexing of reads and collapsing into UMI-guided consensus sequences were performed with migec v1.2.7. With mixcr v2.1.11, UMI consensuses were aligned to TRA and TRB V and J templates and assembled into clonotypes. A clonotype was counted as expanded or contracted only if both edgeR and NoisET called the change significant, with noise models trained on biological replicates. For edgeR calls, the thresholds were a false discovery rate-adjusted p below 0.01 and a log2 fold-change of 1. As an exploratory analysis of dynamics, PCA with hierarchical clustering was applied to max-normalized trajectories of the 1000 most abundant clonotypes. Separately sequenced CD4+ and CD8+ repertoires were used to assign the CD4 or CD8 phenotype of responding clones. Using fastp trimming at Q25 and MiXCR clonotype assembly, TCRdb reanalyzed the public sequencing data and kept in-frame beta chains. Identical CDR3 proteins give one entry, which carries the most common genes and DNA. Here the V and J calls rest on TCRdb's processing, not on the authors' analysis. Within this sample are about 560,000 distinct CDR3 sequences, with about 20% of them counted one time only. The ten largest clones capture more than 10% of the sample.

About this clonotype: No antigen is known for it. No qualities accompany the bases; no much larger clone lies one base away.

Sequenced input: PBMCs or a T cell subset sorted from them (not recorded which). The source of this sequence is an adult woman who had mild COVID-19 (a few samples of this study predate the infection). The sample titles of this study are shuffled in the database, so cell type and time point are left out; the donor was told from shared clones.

The DNA reads as follows: TGTGCCAGCAGCTTAGCAGGGGGAAGAAATCAGCCCCAGCATTTT. This gives the protein CASSLAGGRNQPQHF. The sequence joins TRBV7-2 to TRBJ1-5, with TRBD1 tentatively as D gene (6 bases match). CDR1 and CDR2 (SGHTA, FQGNSA) derive from the germline V gene. The CDR3 holds 15 amino acids from the cysteine to the phenylalanine. Just CDR3 DNA is preserved here, 45 bases in frame from base 1. V is pared back by 0 bases and J by 4 bases, with 10 bases lying between the germline termini.